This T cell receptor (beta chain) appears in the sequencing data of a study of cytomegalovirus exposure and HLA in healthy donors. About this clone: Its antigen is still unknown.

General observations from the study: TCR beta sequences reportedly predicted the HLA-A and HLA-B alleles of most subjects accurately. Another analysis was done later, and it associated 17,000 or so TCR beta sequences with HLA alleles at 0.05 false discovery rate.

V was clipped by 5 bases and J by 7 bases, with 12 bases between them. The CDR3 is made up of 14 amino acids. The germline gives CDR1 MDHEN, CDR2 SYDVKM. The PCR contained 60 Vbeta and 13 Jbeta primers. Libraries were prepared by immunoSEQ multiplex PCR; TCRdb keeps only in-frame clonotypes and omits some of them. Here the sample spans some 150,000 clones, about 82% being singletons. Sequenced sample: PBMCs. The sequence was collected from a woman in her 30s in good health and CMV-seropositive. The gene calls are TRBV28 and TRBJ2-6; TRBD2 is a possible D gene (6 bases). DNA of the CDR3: TGTGCCAGCAGTCCCCCGCGGGGCGCCAACGTCCTGACTTTC. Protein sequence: CASSPPRGANVLTF.